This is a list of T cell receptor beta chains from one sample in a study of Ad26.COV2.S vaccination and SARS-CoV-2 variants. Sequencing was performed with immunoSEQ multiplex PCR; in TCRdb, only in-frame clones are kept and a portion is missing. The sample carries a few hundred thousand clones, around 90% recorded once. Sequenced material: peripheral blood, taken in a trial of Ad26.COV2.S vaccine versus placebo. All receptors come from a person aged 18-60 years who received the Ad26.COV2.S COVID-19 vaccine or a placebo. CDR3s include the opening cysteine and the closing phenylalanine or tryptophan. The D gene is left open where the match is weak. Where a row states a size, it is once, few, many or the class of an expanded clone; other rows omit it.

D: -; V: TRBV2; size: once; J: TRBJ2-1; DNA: TGTGCCAGCAGCACCTCATGGGCTAATGAGCAGTTCTTC; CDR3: CASSTSWANEQFF
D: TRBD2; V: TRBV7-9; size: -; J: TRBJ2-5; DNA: TGTGCCAGCAGCTTACAGGGAGGGATAGAGACCCAGTACTTC; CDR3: CASSLQGGIETQYF
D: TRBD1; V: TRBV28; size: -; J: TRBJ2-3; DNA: TGTGCCAGCAGTTTACAACCAGGGGGCGGAGATACGCAGTATTTT; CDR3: CASSLQPGGGDTQYF
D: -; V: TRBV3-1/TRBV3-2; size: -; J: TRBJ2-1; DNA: TGTGCCAGCAGCCAAGGGGCGGCAGCCTACAATGAGCAGTTCTTC; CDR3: CASSQGAAAYNEQFF
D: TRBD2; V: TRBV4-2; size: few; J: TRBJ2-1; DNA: TGTGCCAGCAGCCAAGTTCTAGCGGGAGGCGTGGGCTCCTACAATGAGCAGTTCTTC; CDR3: CASSQVLAGGVGSYNEQFF
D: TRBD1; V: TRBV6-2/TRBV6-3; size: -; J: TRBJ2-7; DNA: TGTGCCAGCAGCGCCCCGACAGGGACCTACGAGCAGTACTTC; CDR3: CASSAPTGTYEQYF
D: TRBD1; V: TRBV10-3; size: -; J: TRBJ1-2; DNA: TGTGCCATCAGTGAGTCGCAAGGACAGGGGGGCTATGGCTACACCTTC; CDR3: CAISESQGQGGYGYTF
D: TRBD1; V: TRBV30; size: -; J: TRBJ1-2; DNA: TGTGCCTGGAGTGTACAGGGGACCGCGATGGTTGGCACCTTC; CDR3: CAWSVQGTAMVGTF
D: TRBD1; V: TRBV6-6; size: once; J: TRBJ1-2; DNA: TGTGCCAGCAGTCAACGGACAGGGGGCGCGTCTAACTATGGCTACACCTTC; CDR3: CASSQRTGGASNYGYTF
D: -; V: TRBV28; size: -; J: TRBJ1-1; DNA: TGTGCCAGCAGTTTATCGACCACTGAAGCTTTCTTT; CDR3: CASSLSTTEAFF
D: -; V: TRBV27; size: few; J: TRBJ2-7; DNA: TGTGCCAGCAGTGGTCGGGGGCACTACGAGCAGTACTTC; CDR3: CASSGRGHYEQYF
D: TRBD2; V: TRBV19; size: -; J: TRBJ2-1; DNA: TGTGCCAGTAGTAAAACCACCCCGAGTAGCGGGAGAATGAATGAGCAGTTCTTC; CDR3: CASSKTTPSSGRMNEQFF
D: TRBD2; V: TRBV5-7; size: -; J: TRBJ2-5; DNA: TGTGCCAGCAGCAAGAGGGGACTAGCGGAGACACAAGAGACCCAGTACTTC; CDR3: CASSKRGLAETQETQYF
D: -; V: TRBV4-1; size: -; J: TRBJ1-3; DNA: TGCGCCAGCAGCCAAGGGGGGCCGCCTGGAAACACCATATATTTT; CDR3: CASSQGGPPGNTIYF
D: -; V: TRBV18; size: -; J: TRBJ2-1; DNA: TGTGCCAGCTCACCGCCGGGTGTTCTAAGAGATGAGCAGTTCTTC; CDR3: CASSPPGVLRDEQFF